Listed below are T cell receptor beta chains from one sample, sequenced in a study of cytomegalovirus exposure and HLA in healthy donors. Sequenced by immunoSEQ multiplex PCR; TCRdb stores in-frame clones only, minus some. The sample lists roughly 330,000 clones, approximately 86% occurring once. The sequenced material came from PBMCs. All receptors come from a woman under 40 in good health and CMV-seropositive. CDR3s include the opening cysteine and the closing phenylalanine or tryptophan. The D gene is left open where the match is weak. Clone size is shown for a subset of rows, as once, few, many or a class of expanded clone.

cdr3_nt	cdr3_aa	d_call	clone_size	v_call	j_call
TGTGCCAGCAGCTCACAGGACCTCTCCTACGAGCAGTACTTC	CASSSQDLSYEQYF	-	-	TRBV7-8	TRBJ2-7
TGTGCCAGTAGTCCGGACCCTTACAATGAGCAGTTCTTC	CASSPDPYNEQFF	-	-	TRBV19	TRBJ2-1
TGTGCCAGCAGAAGACTAGCTCTGGAGACCCAGTACTTC	CASRRLALETQYF	TRBD2	-	TRBV6-6	TRBJ2-5
TGCGCCAGCAGCTACAGACAGGGGGCGGTCACAGATACGCAGTATTTT	CASSYRQGAVTDTQYF	TRBD1	-	TRBV5-1	TRBJ2-3
TGTGCCAGCAGTGAATATAGAGGGGAGAGGAGATACGAGCAGTACTTC	CASSEYRGERRYEQYF	-	-	TRBV6-1	TRBJ2-7
TGCGCCAGCAGCCAAGGTGTGACATCGAACACTGAAGCTTTCTTT	CASSQGVTSNTEAFF	-	-	TRBV4-1	TRBJ1-1
TGTGCCAGCGGCCTAAAGGTGGGTGAGCAGTTCTTC	CASGLKVGEQFF	-	once	TRBV6-5	TRBJ2-1
TGTGCCAGTAGTTTTGGAAGCTGGCGGGCAGGGCCTAACACTGAAGCTTTCTTT	CASSFGSWRAGPNTEAFF	-	few	TRBV19	TRBJ1-1
TGTGCCAGCAGTCCCGGGACAGAAGTATACGAGCAGTACTTC	CASSPGTEVYEQYF	TRBD1	-	TRBV6-5	TRBJ2-7
TGTGCCAGCAGCTTGCGCGGGAGGGGCACAGATACGCAGTATTTT	CASSLRGRGTDTQYF	TRBD2	-	TRBV5-6	TRBJ2-3
TGTGCCAGCAGTTACGCACAGGGGACTGGAAACACCATATATTTT	CASSYAQGTGNTIYF	TRBD1	-	TRBV6-5	TRBJ1-3
TGTGCCAGCAGCCGGACAGTTTACGAGCAGTACTTC	CASSRTVYEQYF	-	-	TRBV28	TRBJ2-7
TGTGCCAGCAGAACTCCCGGGTGGGCAGGGAGGTACGAGCAGTACTTC	CASRTPGWAGRYEQYF	-	once	TRBV27	TRBJ2-7
TGTGCCAGCAGCTTAGCAGTTGGTCCAGGGGGGACATACGAGCAGTACTTC	CASSLAVGPGGTYEQYF	-	-	TRBV7-2	TRBJ2-7
TGTGCCAGCAGTTACAAACTAGCGGGAAACAATGAGCAGTTCTTC	CASSYKLAGNNEQFF	TRBD2	-	TRBV6-5	TRBJ2-1
TGTGCCAGCAGTCTGGGACAGGGAAGTGAAAAACTGTTTTTT	CASSLGQGSEKLFF	TRBD1	-	TRBV27	TRBJ1-4
TGCGCCAGCAGCTTAGGGGTTTCTGGGGCCAACGTCCTGACTTTC	CASSLGVSGANVLTF	-	-	TRBV4-1	TRBJ2-6
TGTGCCTGGAGTGCCGGGATCAACAATGAGCAGTTCTTC	CAWSAGINNEQFF	-	-	TRBV30	TRBJ2-1
TGTGCCAGCAGCTTCGGGACCCCTGAGGGTGAGCAGTTCTTC	CASSFGTPEGEQFF	-	-	TRBV7-2	TRBJ2-1
TGTGCCAGCAGCCGTGTGATGGAGGGCGAAAAACTGTTTTTT	CASSRVMEGEKLFF	-	-	TRBV7-9	TRBJ1-4
TGTGCCAGTGCTACAGGTTATAATTCACCCCTCCACTTT	CASATGYNSPLHF	-	once	TRBV19	TRBJ1-6
TGTGCCACCAGCAGACAACTCGGGTTAGGGCCTAATGAAAAACTGTTTTTT	CATSRQLGLGPNEKLFF	-	-	TRBV15	TRBJ1-4
TGTGCCAGCAGCGGAACGGTGGGGCAGCCCCAGCATTTT	CASSGTVGQPQHF	-	-	TRBV7-9	TRBJ1-5
TGTGCCAGCAGTGAGTGGCGGACGAACACCGGGGAGCTGTTTTTT	CASSEWRTNTGELFF	-	-	TRBV2	TRBJ2-2
TGTGCCATCAGTGAATGGACTGTCTACGAGCAGTACTTC	CAISEWTVYEQYF	-	once	TRBV10-3	TRBJ2-7
TGTGCCAGCAGCATTAGCGGGGGGGCTTACGAGCAGTACTTC	CASSISGGAYEQYF	TRBD2	once	TRBV7-6	TRBJ2-7
TGTGCCAGCAGCTTGGCTGAGTGGACAGGGGGCAATCAGCCCCAGCATTTT	CASSLAEWTGGNQPQHF	TRBD1	-	TRBV5-6	TRBJ1-5
TGCGCCAGCAGCTCCGGCGACAGTAACTATGGCTACACCTTC	CASSSGDSNYGYTF	-	few	TRBV5-1	TRBJ1-2
TGTGCCAGCAGCTTGCGATCGGGGGTGGAGACCCAGTACTTC	CASSLRSGVETQYF	-	-	TRBV5-4	TRBJ2-5
TGTGCCAGCAGTAACTGGTACAGGGAGCCGAATGAGCAGTTCTTC	CASSNWYREPNEQFF	-	-	TRBV6-5	TRBJ2-1
TGTGCCACCAGCAGCACTAGCGGGGGGGCGGATACGCAGTATTTT	CATSSTSGGADTQYF	TRBD2	-	TRBV15	TRBJ2-3
TGTGCCAGCAGTAAACTGACAGGGGATAGCAATCAGCCCCAGCATTTT	CASSKLTGDSNQPQHF	TRBD1	-	TRBV28	TRBJ1-5
TGTGCCAGCAGCGTAAGGGCCGGACAGGGGGCATCGAACGTCTATGAGCAGTTCTTC	CASSVRAGQGASNVYEQFF	TRBD1	-	TRBV9	TRBJ2-1
TGTGCCAGCTCACCACCCACAGGGATGAGCAATCAGCCCCAGCATTTT	CASSPPTGMSNQPQHF	-	-	TRBV18	TRBJ1-5
TGTGCCAGCAGTGTGGTGGGAGATTGGAATGAAAAACTGTTTTTT	CASSVVGDWNEKLFF	-	-	TRBV6-1	TRBJ1-4
TGTGCCAGCACAGGGTTATACGAGCAGTACTTC	CASTGLYEQYF	-	-	TRBV6-5	TRBJ2-7
TGTGCCAGCAACCCCCTCCTTGGACAGGGGAATTCACCCCTCCACTTT	CASNPLLGQGNSPLHF	TRBD1	-	TRBV7-2	TRBJ1-6
TGTGCCAGCAGCTTTAATTCCGAGCAGTACTTC	CASSFNSEQYF	-	-	TRBV13	TRBJ2-7
TGTGCCAGCAGCTACTCAGGGGTAGGATACAATGAGCAGTTCTTC	CASSYSGVGYNEQFF	-	once	TRBV6-5	TRBJ2-1
TGTGCCAGCAGCGTAGGGGCAGGGGGCTACGAGCAGTACTTC	CASSVGAGGYEQYF	TRBD1	-	TRBV9	TRBJ2-7
TGCGCCATCCAGCCCGCAGCCCCGATGGATACGCAGTATTTT	CAIQPAAPMDTQYF	-	-	TRBV10-2	TRBJ2-3
TGTGCCAGCAAACCGGGATTTTGGAGTCCCTTTTATGGCTACACCTTC	CASKPGFWSPFYGYTF	-	-	TRBV27	TRBJ1-2
TGTGCCAGCAGTTTCCCCCCGGCAGGGGTGGAAGAGCAGTACTTC	CASSFPPAGVEEQYF	-	-	TRBV28	TRBJ2-7
TGCAGCGTAGGCCCCCGACAGTATGGCTACACCTTC	CSVGPRQYGYTF	-	few	TRBV29-1	TRBJ1-2
TGTGCCAGCAGCTTTTCCTATGAGCAGTTCTTC	CASSFSYEQFF	-	once	TRBV11-2	TRBJ2-1
TGTGCCAGCAGGTTGAAGACGGGGGGCCTTATCGATGAGCAGTTCTTC	CASRLKTGGLIDEQFF	-	-	TRBV7-3	TRBJ2-1
TGTGCCAGTAGTCCATGGGGACAAAAAAACACAGATACGCAGTATTTT	CASSPWGQKNTDTQYF	-	-	TRBV19	TRBJ2-3
TGTGCCAGCAGTATCCCCGGACAGGGGGGCTATGGCTACACCTTC	CASSIPGQGGYGYTF	TRBD1	-	TRBV28	TRBJ1-2
TGTGCCAGCAGGGGAGGGACTACCTTTGAAAGTTTCTCGGAGACCCAGTACTTC	CASRGGTTFESFSETQYF	TRBD2	-	TRBV28	TRBJ2-5
TGTGCCAGCAGCCCGGACCCAGGTAGGGTATATGAGCAGTTCTTC	CASSPDPGRVYEQFF	-	-	TRBV28	TRBJ2-1
TGTGCCAGCAGCTTGGACATTTCAGGGGCCATGAACACTGAAGCTTTCTTT	CASSLDISGAMNTEAFF	-	-	TRBV5-6	TRBJ1-1
TGTGCCAGCAGTGGGGGCGGAGGAGAGGAGCTGTTTTTT	CASSGGGGEELFF	-	-	TRBV2	TRBJ2-2
TGCGCCAGCAGCTTGCTGCCCCGTGCCGGGGAGCTGTTTTTT	CASSLLPRAGELFF	-	-	TRBV5-1	TRBJ2-2
TGTGCCAGCAGCTTAGAAGGGGTAGCCAATGAGCAGTTCTTC	CASSLEGVANEQFF	-	-	TRBV13	TRBJ2-1
TGTGCCAGCAGTTCCCTGGCGGGGGGACGAAACGGGGAGCTGTTTTTT	CASSSLAGGRNGELFF	TRBD2	-	TRBV27	TRBJ2-2
TGTGCCAGCAGCTTAAGCGGGGGTAACTACGAGCAGTACTTC	CASSLSGGNYEQYF	TRBD2	-	TRBV7-6	TRBJ2-7
TGTGCCACCAGCAGAGATCGGGGTGGGGAAAAACTGTTTTTT	CATSRDRGGEKLFF	-	-	TRBV15	TRBJ1-4
TGTGCCAGTAGTACCACAACCGGGACAAAGAATCAGCCCCAGCATTTT	CASSTTTGTKNQPQHF	-	-	TRBV19	TRBJ1-5
TGCGCCAGCAGTCACGGGACAGGGGACACCGGGGAGCTGTTTTTT	CASSHGTGDTGELFF	TRBD1	-	TRBV4-1	TRBJ2-2
TGTGCCAGCAGCCTGGGACTTTTCAATCAGCCCCAGCATTTT	CASSLGLFNQPQHF	-	-	TRBV7-8	TRBJ1-5